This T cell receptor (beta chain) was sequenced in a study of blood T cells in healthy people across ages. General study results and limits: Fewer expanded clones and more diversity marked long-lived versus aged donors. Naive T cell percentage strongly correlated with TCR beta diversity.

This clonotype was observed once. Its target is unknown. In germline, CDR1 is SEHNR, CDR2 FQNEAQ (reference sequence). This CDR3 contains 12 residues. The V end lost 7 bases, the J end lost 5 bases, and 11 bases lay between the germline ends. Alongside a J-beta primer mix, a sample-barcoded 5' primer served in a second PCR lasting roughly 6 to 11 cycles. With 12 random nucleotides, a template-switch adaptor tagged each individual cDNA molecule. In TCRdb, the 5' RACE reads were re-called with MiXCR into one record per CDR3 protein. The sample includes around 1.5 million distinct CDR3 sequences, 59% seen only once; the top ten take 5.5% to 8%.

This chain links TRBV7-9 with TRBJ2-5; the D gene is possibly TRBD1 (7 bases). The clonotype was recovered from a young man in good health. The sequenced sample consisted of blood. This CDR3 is CASTRGRETQYF. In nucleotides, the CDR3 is TGTGCCAGCACCAGGGGGAGGGAGACCCAGTACTTC.